The 5 T cell receptor beta chains below all came from one sample that was sequenced in a study of response to subunit inactivated influenza vaccine. Using its own MiXCR run on the RT-PCR reads, TCRdb lists one record per CDR3 protein. The table shows fewer than 700,000 distinct CDR3 sequences, with 10% to 15% occurring only once. The material was PBMCs from blood, obtained about 40 days after vaccination. The receptors stem from a man aged 45-65 years who received an inactivated influenza vaccine.

This clonotype was recorded a few times. CDR3 protein: CASSLRDSYTGELFF. Written as DNA, the CDR3 is TGCGCCAGCAGCTTGAGGGACAGTTACACCGGGGAGCTGTTTTTT. This chain uses TRBV5-1 with TRBJ2-2, with 7 bases fitting TRBD1. This CDR3 has 15 residues. Germline-derived CDR1 and CDR2 are SGHRS and YFSETQ. The V and J ends lost 1 base and 3 bases, in that order; junction bases with no gene match: 3. Full variable domain (outside the CDR3, taken from reference TRBV5-1 and TRBJ2-2): KAGVTQTPRYLIKTRGQQVTLSCSPISGHRSVSWYQQTPGQGLQFLFEYFSETQRNKGNFPGRFSGRQFSNSRSEMNVSTLELGDSALYLCASSLRDSYTGELFFGEGSRLTVL.

The rearrangement joins TRBV24-1 to TRBJ2-3; 8 bases are a match to TRBD2. V trimming: 4 bases; J trimming: 1 base; junction bases outside the gene matches: 0. The germline CDR1 and CDR2 sequences are KGHDR and SFDVKD. The CDR3 is 14 amino acids. CDR3: CATSETSGTDTQYF. The CDR3 bases are TGTGCCACCAGTGAGACTAGCGGCACAGATACGCAGTATTTT.

The chain carries TRBV20-1 and TRBJ2-1; 10 nucleotides line up with TRBD2. Looked up from germline, CDR1 is DFQATT and CDR2 is SNEGSKA (reference sequence). CDR3 length: 15 amino acids. Trimming removed 6 bases from V and 3 bases from J; junction bases left unmatched: 8. The CDR3 loop reads CSAEGTSVSYNEQFF. The CDR3 nucleotides read TGCAGTGCCGAAGGGACTAGCGTAAGCTACAATGAGCAGTTCTTC.

V usage is TRBV4-1 and J usage is TRBJ2-7; TRBD1 aligns across 8 bases. The CDR3 spans 14 residues. Germline assignment: CDR1 MGHRA and CDR2 YSYEKL. V dropped 4 bases and J dropped 5; count of bases not matched to a gene: 7. CDR3 nucleotide sequence: TGCGCCAGCAGCCGAGGCAGGGGGCAGGACGAGCAGTACTTC. Its protein product is CASSRGRGQDEQYF.

This clonotype occurred a few times. The chain employs TRBV10-3 and TRBJ2-1; 10 bases map to TRBD2. The CDR3 sequence is 15 residues long. Germline V gene lookup returns CDR1 ENHRY and CDR2 SYGVKD. The ends lost 6 bases at V and 12 bases at J; junction bases unmatched: 14. CDR3 in amino acids: CAISAGDLAGVRQFF. Written as DNA, the CDR3 is TGTGCCATCAGCGCAGGGGACCTAGCGGGAGTACGGCAGTTCTTC.